This passage covers 12 T cell receptor beta chains from one sample sequenced in a study of T-cell memory formation after mild COVID-19. MiXCR, run by TCRdb on the 5' RACE reads, gives a single entry per CDR3 protein. The data hold 100,000 to 150,000 distinct CDR3 sequences, with approximately 15% observed a single time. Sequencing used PBMCs or a T cell subset sorted from them (not recorded which). The receptor source for this set is a man younger than 30 who had mild COVID-19 (a few samples of this study predate the infection). Cell type and time point are not known.

The chain links TRBV11-2 to TRBJ2-2, with TRBD2 identical over 11 bases. V trimming: 5 bases; J trimming: 3 bases; junction bases outside the gene matches: 5. Germline CDR1 SGHAT, CDR2 FQNNGV. The CDR3 is made up of 16 amino acids. The CDR3 region is CASSRLAGTDTGELFF. CDR3 DNA sequence: TGTGCCAGCAGCCGACTAGCGGGGACCGACACCGGGGAGCTGTTTTTT. Combining the CDR3 with reference TRBV11-2 and TRBJ2-2 gives the whole variable domain EAGVAQSPRYKIIEKRQSVAFWCNPISGHATLYWYQQILGQGPKLLIQFQNNGVVDDSQLPKDRFSAERLKGVDSTLKIQPAKLEDSAVYLCASSRLAGTDTGELFFGEGSRLTVL.

This sequence joins TRBV11-2 and TRBJ2-5; 11 bases fit TRBD1. The CDR3 has 14 amino acids. Germline lookup yields CDR1 SGHAT and CDR2 FQNNGV. V lost 4 bases to trimming and J lost 5 bases; unmatched junction nucleotides: 3. The CDR3 reads CASSSRDRGETQYF. The CDR3 nucleotides are TGTGCCAGCAGCTCAAGGGACAGGGGGGAGACCCAGTACTTC. Full variable domain (missing parts from reference TRBV11-2 and TRBJ2-5): EAGVAQSPRYKIIEKRQSVAFWCNPISGHATLYWYQQILGQGPKLLIQFQNNGVVDDSQLPKDRFSAERLKGVDSTLKIQPAKLEDSAVYLCASSSRDRGETQYFGPGTRLLVL.

This clonotype was detected many times. The chain carries TRBV27 and TRBJ2-1; the D gene is possibly TRBD2 (7 bases). Germline CDR1 and CDR2: MNHEY and SMNVEV (reference sequence). The CDR3 has 17 amino acids. Trimming shortened V by 5 bases and J by 3 bases, and 20 bases separated the two germline ends. CDR3 sequence reads: CASSQSLGGAVYNEQFF. CDR3 coding DNA: TGTGCCAGCAGTCAATCTTTGGGGGGGGCCGTCTACAATGAGCAGTTCTTC.

The genes are TRBV3-1 and TRBJ1-6; D gene ambiguous. This CDR3 contains 15 residues. Germline V CDR1 and CDR2: LGHDT, YNNKEL (reference sequence). V was shortened by 0 bases and J by 10 bases, with 13 bases between the two germline ends. The CDR3 DNA sequence: TGTGCCAGCAGCCAAGAAAGCACGGGTGGATCACCCCTCCACTTT. Its translation: CASSQESTGGSPLHF.

V and J are TRBV5-1 and TRBJ1-2; the D gene is possibly TRBD1 (5 bases). Germline CDR1 is SGHRS and CDR2 is YFSETQ. This CDR3 region has 14 residues. With 7 bases removed from V and 6 bases from J, the gap between germline ends came to 19 bases. CDR3 in DNA: TGCGCCAGCTCCCATTCGGCCGGGGACGATGGCTACACCTTC. This codes for CASSHSAGDDGYTF.

This clonotype was recorded a few times. This chain links TRBV4-2 with TRBJ2-2, with D perhaps matching TRBD1 or TRBD2 (5 bases each). From germline, CDR1 is LGHNA and CDR2 YNFKEQ. CDR3 length: 15 amino acids. The V end was cut by 8 bases, the J end by 1 base, with 14 bases between. CDR3 in DNA: TGTGCCAGCGCTACCGGGACGGGGAACACCGGGGAGCTGTTTTTT. Translated, it gives CASATGTGNTGELFF.

This clonotype was seen a few times. The J gene is TRBJ2-3, the V gene TRBV10-3; 7 nucleotides agree with TRBD1. Trimming removed 6 bases from V and 6 bases from J; junction bases left unmatched: 3. Germline loops: CDR1 ENHRY, CDR2 SYGVKD. The CDR3 runs to 12 residues. Here the CDR3 reads CAIRQDRDTQYF. DNA of the CDR3: TGTGCCATCAGACAGGACAGGGATACGCAGTATTTT.

The gene calls are TRBV5-1 and TRBJ2-7; 12 bases match TRBD2. The CDR3 totals 16 residues. J was trimmed by 2 bases and V by 3 bases; bases with no gene match: 6. Germline CDR1 SGHRS, CDR2 YFSETQ. CDR3 amino acids: CASSWTLAGGAYEQYF. CDR3 nucleotide sequence: TGCGCCAGCAGCTGGACGCTAGCGGGGGGGGCCTACGAGCAGTACTTC.

The chain recombines TRBV7-3 with TRBJ2-5; D remains unclear. From germline, CDR1 is SGHTA and CDR2 FQGTGA. The CDR3 is 15 amino acids. The ends were cut back, 0 bases at V and 4 bases at J, with 12 bases in the middle. In DNA, the CDR3 is TGTGCCAGCAGCTTAACAAGCTCCAAGAGAGAGACCCAGTACTTC. Protein: CASSLTSSKRETQYF.

This clonotype was counted a few times. The rearrangement links TRBV12-3 or TRBV12-4 to TRBJ1-2; 7 nucleotides match TRBD1. This CDR3 spans 13 amino acids. V lost 6 bases, J lost 6 bases, and 7 bases stayed unmatched. The CDR3 reads CASRQTGSDGYTF. The CDR3, as DNA: TGTGCCAGCAGGCAGACAGGGTCGGATGGCTACACCTTC.

The rearrangement links TRBV7-3 to TRBJ2-1; TRBD2 might be the D (7 bases). CDR1 is SGHTA, CDR2 FQGTGA, per germline. The CDR3 contains 15 residues. Trimming cost V 0 bases and J 7 bases, with 13 bases left between them. DNA of the CDR3: TGTGCCAGCAGCTTAACGGGGCGGGGGCAAAATGAGCAGTTCTTC. As protein: CASSLTGRGQNEQFF.

In this sample, this clonotype turned up a few times. This chain links TRBV5-1 with TRBJ2-2, with D maybe TRBD2 (5 bases). Trimming cost V 0 bases and J 1 base, with 10 bases left between them. Germline CDR1 reads SGHRS; CDR2 reads YFSETQ. This CDR3 has 16 amino acids. CDR3 DNA: TGCGCCAGCAGCTTGGCGGCGGGCATGAACACCGGGGAGCTGTTTTTT. It encodes CASSLAAGMNTGELFF. Full variable domain (outside the CDR3, taken from reference TRBV5-1 and TRBJ2-2): KAGVTQTPRYLIKTRGQQVTLSCSPISGHRSVSWYQQTPGQGLQFLFEYFSETQRNKGNFPGRFSGRQFSNSRSEMNVSTLELGDSALYLCASSLAAGMNTGELFFGEGSRLTVL.